Listed here are 21 T cell receptor beta chains from one sample, sequenced in a study of OX40 agonist ivuxolimab in advanced cancers. The assay was immunoSEQ multiplex PCR, and TCRdb's table has in-frame clones only and misses some. The sample contains around 20,000 clones, about 70% of which appear only once. The source material was CD4+ or CD8+ T cells sorted from blood, sampled in a trial of the OX40 agonist ivuxolimab. The receptors originated from an adult with an advanced solid tumor such as melanoma, head and neck, liver or kidney cancer.

Turning to this clone: A read error may account for a junction end that differs from germline. The chain joins TRBV10-3 to TRBJ2-5; tentatively, D is TRBD1 or TRBD2 (7 bases each). Germline assignment: CDR1 ENHRY and CDR2 SYGVKD. CDR3 length: 14 amino acids. The CDR3 bases are TGTGCCAGCAGTGGGAGGGACAGCCAAGAGACCCAGTACTTC. It specifies CASSGRDSQETQYF.

The chain couples TRBV19 to TRBJ2-1; tentative D call: TRBD1 (5 bases). The germline CDR1 and CDR2 sequences are LNHDA and SQIVND (reference sequence). This CDR3 has 15 residues. Trimming removed 0 bases from V and 8 bases from J, with 14 bases in between. As DNA, the CDR3 is TGTGCCAGTAGTATAGATGGGGCGAGAAACGATGAGCAGTTCTTC. Translating it yields CASSIDGARNDEQFF. The variable domain in full, with the rest retrieved from reference TRBV19 and TRBJ2-1, is DGGITQSPKYLFRKEGQNVTLSCEQNLNHDAMYWYRQDPGQGLRLIYYSQIVNDFQKGDIAEGYSVSREKKESFPLTVTSAQKNPTAFYLCASSIDGARNDEQFFGPGTRLTVL.

This clone appeared a single time. V gene TRBV2 combines with J gene TRBJ1-5; no clear D gene. V was clipped by 8 bases and J by 1 base, with 15 bases between them. CDR1 is SNHLY, CDR2 FYNNEI, per germline. The CDR3 covers 15 residues. CDR3 bases: TGTGCCAGCTCACAGAACCGAGGGAGCAATCAGCCCCAGCATTTT. Amino acid sequence: CASSQNRGSNQPQHF.

This chain uses TRBV19 with TRBJ2-7, with D possibly called TRBD1 or TRBD2 (6 bases each). The CDR3 loop spans 15 amino acids. Trimming shortened V by 4 bases and J by 5 bases, and 18 bases separated the two germline ends. CDR1 LNHDA and CDR2 SQIVND come from the germline V gene (reference sequence). The CDR3 nucleotides read TGTGCCAGTAGTAGCCGGGACGTGGGGGGCGACGAGCAGTACTTC. Amino acids: CASSSRDVGGDEQYF.

The CDR3 bases are TGTGCCAGTAAGCCGCTAGCACAGGGGAACACTGAAGCTTTCTTT. Protein sequence: CASKPLAQGNTEAFF. The chain joins TRBV19 to TRBJ1-1, with TRBD1 as a possible D gene (6 bases). From germline, CDR1 is LNHDA and CDR2 SQIVND (reference sequence). V was shortened by 7 bases and J by 1 base, with 16 bases between the two germline ends. The CDR3 runs to 15 residues.

The chain couples TRBV4-1 to TRBJ1-1; D possibly corresponds to TRBD1 (6 bases). The length of the CDR3 is 14 residues. V dropped 0 bases and J dropped 4 bases, with 9 bases sitting between them. CDR1 is MGHRA and CDR2 is YSYEKL in the germline V gene. The CDR3 region is CASSQDAGATEAFF. The DNA for the CDR3 is TGCGCCAGCAGCCAAGATGCGGGGGCCACTGAAGCTTTCTTT.

The gene calls are TRBV30 and TRBJ2-7, with D uncertain. The CDR3 consists of 12 residues. Germline V gene data show CDR1 as GTSNPN and CDR2 as SVGIG (reference sequence). V lost 1 base to trimming and J lost 3 bases, with 7 bases between them. The CDR3 DNA is TGTGCCTGGAGTGGACACGACTACGAGCAGTACTTC. Protein sequence: CAWSGHDYEQYF.

This sequence joins TRBV30 and TRBJ2-7, with D perhaps matching TRBD1 or TRBD2 (5 bases each). The CDR3 totals 12 residues. Germline-derived CDR1 and CDR2 are GTSNPN and SVGIG (reference sequence). The V end lost 2 bases, the J end lost 3 bases, and 8 bases lay between the germline ends. CDR3 sequence (DNA): TGTGCCTGGAGTTGGGGGAACTACGAGCAGTACTTC. Its protein is CAWSWGNYEQYF.

CDR3 nucleotides: TGTGCCAGCAGCTTGGCACTAACAGGGGCCTCTGGGGCCAACGTCCTGACTTTC. Translating it yields CASSLALTGASGANVLTF. The rearrangement links TRBV4-2 to TRBJ2-6, with 7 bases that match TRBD1. CDR1 and CDR2 from the germline V gene are LGHNA and YNFKEQ. V lost 5 bases, J lost 0 bases, and 10 bases stayed unmatched. The CDR3 sequence is 18 residues long.

This clone has only a few counts. The rearrangement links TRBV28 to TRBJ2-3; D is perhaps TRBD2 (5 bases). Trimming shortened V by 8 bases and J by 2 bases, and 14 bases separated the two germline ends. CDR1 and CDR2 (germline): MDHEN, SYDVKM. The CDR3 sequence is 14 residues long. Here the CDR3 reads CASDQRSYTDTQYF. CDR3 DNA: TGTGCCAGCGACCAGCGGTCCTACACAGATACGCAGTATTTT. Using reference TRBV28 and TRBJ2-3 for the parts outside the CDR3, the full variable domain is DVKVTQSSRYLVKRTGEKVFLECVQDMDHENMFWYRQDPGLGLRLIYFSYDVKMKEKGDIPEGYSVSREKKERFSLILESASTNQTSMYLCASDQRSYTDTQYFGPGTRLTVL.

The J gene is TRBJ1-2, the V gene TRBV11-1; TRBD1 matches 11 bases. V lost 5 bases, J lost 7 bases, and 6 bases stayed unmatched. The CDR3 extends over 14 amino acids. Germline CDR1 is SGHAT and CDR2 is FQDESV (reference sequence). CDR3 region: CASSLGQGAGGYTF. The CDR3 region has the DNA TGTGCCAGCAGCCTAGGACAGGGGGCTGGTGGCTACACCTTC.

This clone was detected a few times. The chain combines TRBV5-1 with TRBJ2-5, with 7 bases that match TRBD1. The V segment lost 0 bases and the J segment 0 bases; nucleotides outside the gene matches: 2. The CDR3 runs to 15 residues. CDR1 is SGHRS and CDR2 is YFSETQ in the germline V gene. CDR3 DNA: TGCGCCAGCAGCTTGGAAGGGGGCCACCAAGAGACCCAGTACTTC. It yields the protein CASSLEGGHQETQYF.

This sequence joins TRBV6-1 and TRBJ2-6; D unclear. V lost 5 bases and J 7 bases, leaving 6 bases between the germline ends. The CDR3 runs to 12 residues. Germline V gene lookup returns CDR1 MNHNS and CDR2 SASEGT. CDR3 nucleotide sequence: TGTGCCAGCAGTCCCGGCGCCAACGTCCTGACTTTC. Its protein product is CASSPGANVLTF.

The chain joins TRBV4-3 to TRBJ2-1; 8 positions agree with TRBD2. The germline V gene has CDR1 LGHNA and CDR2 YSLEER. J gave up 9 bases and V 0 bases, and 10 bases lay outside the gene matches. The CDR3 covers 16 residues. CDR3 protein: CASSQERTGGRGEQFF. In nucleotides, the CDR3 is TGCGCCAGCAGCCAAGAACGGACGGGAGGGAGAGGTGAGCAGTTCTTC.

On this clone itself: Because the CDR3 is missing its conserved closing phenylalanine or tryptophan, this is likely a read error. The DNA is omitted, as the CDR3 cannot be located on it reliably, and the CDR3 follows TCRdb's listing. J is TRBJ2-3 and V is TRBV20-1; the table's D call TRBD2 went unverified against the DNA. In germline, CDR1 is DFQATT, CDR2 SNEGSKA (reference sequence). Both ends counted, the CDR3 spans 8 residues. CDR3 sequence: CSARTAEL.

The V and J genes are TRBV4-1 and TRBJ2-1, with 7 bases that match TRBD2. V lost 1 base to trimming and J lost 0 bases; unmatched junction nucleotides: 6. From germline, CDR1 is MGHRA and CDR2 YSYEKL. CDR3 length equals 17 residues. CDR3 loop: CASSQVLAPSSYNEQFF. The DNA for the CDR3 is TGCGCCAGCAGCCAAGTACTAGCGCCGAGCTCCTACAATGAGCAGTTCTTC.

The chain recombines TRBV2 with TRBJ1-2, with D perhaps matching TRBD1 (6 bases). V lost 7 bases, J lost 4 bases, and 10 bases lay in between. The CDR3 spans 12 residues. Germline CDR1 reads SNHLY; CDR2 reads FYNNEI. The CDR3 reads CASNGTPYGYTF. The CDR3 DNA reads as TGTGCCAGCAATGGGACACCCTATGGCTACACCTTC.

The genes are TRBV27 and TRBJ1-1, with D maybe TRBD1 (5 bases). V was shortened by 0 bases and J by 2 bases, with 7 bases between the two germline ends. CDR3 length: 14 amino acids. Germline V gives CDR1 MNHEY, CDR2 SMNVEV (reference sequence). CDR3: CASSLSTANTEAFF. CDR3 nucleotide sequence: TGTGCCAGCAGTTTATCGACAGCTAACACTGAAGCTTTCTTT.

This chain joins TRBV9 and TRBJ2-1; TRBD2 matches 7 bases. CDR3 length equals 15 residues. After removal of 2 bases from V and 7 bases from J, the junction contained 9 bases not matched to a gene. CDR1 SGDLS and CDR2 YYNGEE come from the germline V gene. The CDR3 DNA reads TGTGCCAGCAGCGTTACTAGCGAAACGGGGAATGAGCAGTTCTTC. Its translation is CASSVTSETGNEQFF.

The CDR3 region is CASSPRTGELFF. The CDR3 DNA sequence: TGTGCCAGTAGCCCTAGAACCGGGGAGCTGTTTTTT. The chain links TRBV19 to TRBJ2-2; D gene unclear. V was cut by 6 bases and J by 5 bases, with 7 bases left in between. Germline values: CDR1 LNHDA, CDR2 SQIVND (reference sequence). This CDR3 is built from 12 residues.

In nucleotides, the CDR3 is TGTGCCAGCAGTTCTACAGGGGGCCTAAGCTCCTACGAGCAGTACTTC. This translates into CASSSTGGLSSYEQYF. The chain is built from TRBV27 and TRBJ2-7; 9 bases line up with TRBD1. V lost 4 bases, J lost 0 bases, and 7 bases stayed unmatched. Germline CDR1 is MNHEY and CDR2 is SMNVEV (reference sequence). This CDR3 has 16 amino acids.